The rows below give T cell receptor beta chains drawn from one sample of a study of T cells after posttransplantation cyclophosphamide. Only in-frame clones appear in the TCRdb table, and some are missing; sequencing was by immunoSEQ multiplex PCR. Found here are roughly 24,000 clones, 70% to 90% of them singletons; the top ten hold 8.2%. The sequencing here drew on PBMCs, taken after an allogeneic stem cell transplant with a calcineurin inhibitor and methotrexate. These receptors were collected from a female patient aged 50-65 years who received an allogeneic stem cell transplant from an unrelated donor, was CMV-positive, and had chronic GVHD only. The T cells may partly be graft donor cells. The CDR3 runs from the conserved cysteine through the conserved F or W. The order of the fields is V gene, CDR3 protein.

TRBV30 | CAWSRWRGQSYGYTF
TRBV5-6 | CASSLGDRANEKLFF
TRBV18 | CASSGTRSDEKLFF
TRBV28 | CASRETGQVGETQYF
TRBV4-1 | CASSQREEQFF
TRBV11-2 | CASSLGVGVAKTEAFF
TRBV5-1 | CASSATSGSTDTQYF
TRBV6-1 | CASSEFLAGAYEQYF
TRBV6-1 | CASSEKARGYEQYF
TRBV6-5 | CASSPIPTGAAQYF
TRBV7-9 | CASSLEGDEQYF
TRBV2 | CASCLLLDSSLEQYF
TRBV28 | CASSPRGGRAYEQYF
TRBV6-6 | CASRDSGQNYNEQFF
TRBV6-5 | CASSSRGETQYF
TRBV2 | CASTSNTEAFF
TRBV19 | CASSTRLAGGPGELFF
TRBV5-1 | CASSLSPSGSSYNEQFF
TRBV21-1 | CASVHRGSSGELFF
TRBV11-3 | CASSLGGGTGRFEQFF
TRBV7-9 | CASSSLAGEADTQYF
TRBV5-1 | CASSLDSRGYTF
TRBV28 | CASSLGSGWQQYF
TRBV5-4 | CASSFFRSGGTEAFF
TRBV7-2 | CASSLDRGGLWNTEAFF
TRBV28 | CASSLLAGAQETQYF
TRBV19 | CASSPQAGIGELFF
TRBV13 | CASSFTSAPYEQYF
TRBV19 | CASSIGLAGGQNEQFF
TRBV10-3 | CAIRGSSYNEQFF
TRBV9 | CASSASTGNYGYTF
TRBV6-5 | CASSYDTGGTNTEAFF
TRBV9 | CASSYGLASSYNEQFF
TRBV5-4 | CASSLGGTARKETQYF
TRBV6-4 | CASSGGSPAGELFF
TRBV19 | CASSFPGQYTQYF
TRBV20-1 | CSFPSNYEQYF
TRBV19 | CASSPDRGSYGYTF
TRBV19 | CASSIAEGQSTEAFF
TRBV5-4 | CASSPGGGQGMAETQYF